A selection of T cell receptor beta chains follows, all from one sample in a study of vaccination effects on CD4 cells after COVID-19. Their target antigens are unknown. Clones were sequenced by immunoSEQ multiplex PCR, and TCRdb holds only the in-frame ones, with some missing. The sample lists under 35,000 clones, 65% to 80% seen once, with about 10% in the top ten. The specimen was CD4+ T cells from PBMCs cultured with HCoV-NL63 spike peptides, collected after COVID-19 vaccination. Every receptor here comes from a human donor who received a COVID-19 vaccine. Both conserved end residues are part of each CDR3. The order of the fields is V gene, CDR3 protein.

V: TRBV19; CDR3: CASSITHTGGANVLTF
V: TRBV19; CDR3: CASQKGDSTNYGYTF
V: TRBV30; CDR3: CAWSLMYVETQYF
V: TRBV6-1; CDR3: CASSEPGTGSYEQYF
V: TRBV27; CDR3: CASSSTPPRQIGTGRMNTEAFF
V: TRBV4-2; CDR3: CASSQGNSGGRTYNEQFF
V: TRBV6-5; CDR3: CATGLAGLYEQYF
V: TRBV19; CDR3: CASSPGGTVAGGYTF
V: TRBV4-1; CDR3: CASSGHLLPLHF
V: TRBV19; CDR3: CATSRDTQTLAKNIQYF
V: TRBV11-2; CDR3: CASSLGLAVNNEQFF
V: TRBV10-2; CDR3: CASSESNREETQYF
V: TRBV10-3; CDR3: CAISVSGGDSPLHF
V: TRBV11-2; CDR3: CASSSGLAGGSGEQFF
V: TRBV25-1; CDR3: CASRPTGSYEQYF
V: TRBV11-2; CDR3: CASSLEPTSGYNEQFF
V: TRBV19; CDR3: CATNRGTLQETQYF
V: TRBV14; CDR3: CASSQERLGGTIRTDTQYF
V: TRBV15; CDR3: CATSRPDVTQYF
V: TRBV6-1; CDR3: CASSDTSGESQHF
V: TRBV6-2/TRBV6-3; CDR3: CASSQGLAGPDTQYF
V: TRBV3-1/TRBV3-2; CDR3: CASSLLPQGNTEAFF
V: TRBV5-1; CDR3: CASSLAGSGGAPDTQYF
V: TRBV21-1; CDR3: CASSYPRDRGTSYEQYF
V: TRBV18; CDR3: CASSPQGNQPQHF
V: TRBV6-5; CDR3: CASRRGGLNEQFF
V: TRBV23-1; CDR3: CASSQSWKRKAFF
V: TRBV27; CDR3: CASSSVAGANVLTF
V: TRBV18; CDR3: CASSRGQGKYATNEKLFF
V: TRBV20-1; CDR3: CSARAGYGYTF
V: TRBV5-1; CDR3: CASSLTADTDLTYEQYF
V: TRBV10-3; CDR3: CAISESGVGGPEAFF
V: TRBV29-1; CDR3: CSVVDDLQEQYF
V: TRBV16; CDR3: CASSQSGQEAFF
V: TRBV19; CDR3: CASSTRQVGSGYTF
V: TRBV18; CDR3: CASSRTTDTQYF
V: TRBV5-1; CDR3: CASSLGAVAGTDTQYF
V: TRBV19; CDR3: CASSIAMGTIYEQYF
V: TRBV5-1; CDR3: CASSSGQNNQPQHF
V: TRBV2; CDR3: CASSEQPNQPQHF
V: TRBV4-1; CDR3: CASSQTLLAGKMTQYF
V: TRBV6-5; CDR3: CASRSASYEQYF
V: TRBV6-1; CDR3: CASSEGQGFEKLFF
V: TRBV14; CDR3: CASSPWDVNTEAFF
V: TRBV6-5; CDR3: CASSYWTGASYEQYF
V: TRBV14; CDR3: CASSQREDTGELFF
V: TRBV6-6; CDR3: CASSYDSRGQPQHF
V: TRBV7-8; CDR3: CASSFTLGGQGASYGYTF
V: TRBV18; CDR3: CASSGETNYGYTF